These 13 T cell receptor beta chains came from one sample sequenced in a study of blood T cell repertoires in COVID-19. The repertoire was sequenced with immunoSEQ multiplex PCR; TCRdb's copy has only in-frame clones and lacks some. The repertoire holds about 190,000 clones, roughly 87% seen once, with 20% to 25% in the top ten. The sequencing input was peripheral blood. The receptor set was obtained from a man aged 60-69 years with active or convalescent COVID-19.

The chain is built from TRBV25-1 and TRBJ1-5; D not resolved. Trimming stripped 4 bases from V and 5 bases from J, with 6 bases between. CDR1 and CDR2 from the germline V gene are MGHDK and SYGVNS. This CDR3 has 12 amino acids. The CDR3 sequence: CASSGIDQPQHF. In DNA form, the CDR3 reads TGTGCCAGCAGTGGTATAGATCAGCCCCAGCATTTT. The full variable domain, its missing parts supplied by reference TRBV25-1 and TRBJ1-5, is EADIYQTPRYLVIGTGKKITLECSQTMGHDKMYWYQQDPGMELHLIHYSYGVNSTEKGDLSSESTVSRIRTEHFPLTLESARPSHTSQYLCASSGIDQPQHFGDGTRLSIL.

This clone occurred once. This chain joins TRBV12-3 or TRBV12-4 and TRBJ2-5; D is unresolved. Trimming left V 6 bases short and J 5 bases short, with 10 bases between. The CDR3 sequence is 12 residues long. The CDR3 is CASSHQRETQYF. DNA for the CDR3: TGTGCCAGCAGCCACCAACGGGAGACCCAGTACTTC.

The gene calls are TRBV7-9 and TRBJ1-1; 10 nucleotides agree with TRBD1. The CDR3 is 14 residues long. V shed 3 bases, J shed 11 bases, and the junction held 9 bases outside the gene matches. Germline V gene data show CDR1 as SEHNR and CDR2 as FQNEAQ (reference sequence). The CDR3 DNA follows: TGTGCCAGCAGCTTCCCCCTCTCGGGACAGGGGGCTTTCTTT. As protein: CASSFPLSGQGAFF.

The gene calls are TRBV30 and TRBJ1-3; D is perhaps TRBD1 (6 bases). The length of the CDR3 is 17 residues. Trimming stripped 2 bases from V and 0 bases from J, with 17 bases between. The germline CDR1 and CDR2 sequences are GTSNPN and SVGIG (reference sequence). This chain's CDR3 is CAWSPSWTVNSGNTIYF. The CDR3 DNA reads as TGTGCCTGGAGTCCCTCTTGGACAGTGAACTCTGGAAACACCATATATTTT.

This chain joins TRBV29-1 and TRBJ2-7; possible D gene TRBD1, 6 bases. Germline lookup yields CDR1 SQVTM and CDR2 ANQGSEA. The CDR3 extends over 12 amino acids. V lost 4 bases to trimming and J lost 5 bases, with 12 bases between them. CDR3 region: CSVGRGTHEQYF. Written as DNA, the CDR3 is TGCAGCGTTGGTAGGGGGACCCACGAGCAGTACTTC.

The chain has TRBV7-3 and TRBJ1-1; D gene uncertain. The germline gives CDR1 SGHTA, CDR2 FQGTGA. The CDR3 length is 13 residues. V was pared by 5 bases and J by 7 bases, with 14 bases between. The CDR3 DNA is TGTGCCAGCAGCCTCCAAGGAGGGAGTGAAGCTTTCTTT. The encoded protein is CASSLQGGSEAFF. Looking up the rest from reference TRBV7-3 and TRBJ1-1 gives the full variable domain: GAGVSQTPSNKVTEKGKYVELRCDPISGHTALYWYRQSLGQGPEFLIYFQGTGAADDSGLPNDRFFAVRPEGSVSTLKIQRTERGDSAVYLCASSLQGGSEAFFGQGTRLTVV.

This clone has a single count. The chain carries TRBV2 and TRBJ1-2, with 10 nucleotides matching TRBD1. V trimming: 11 bases; J trimming: 3 bases; junction bases outside the gene matches: 3. CDR3 size: 12 residues. Germline lookup yields CDR1 SNHLY and CDR2 FYNNEI. CDR3 amino acids: CAGGQGDYGYTF. The DNA for the CDR3 is TGTGCCGGAGGACAGGGGGACTATGGCTACACCTTC. The variable domain in full, completed from reference TRBV2 and TRBJ1-2, reads EPEVTQTPSHQVTQMGQEVILRCVPISNHLYFYWYRQILGQKVEFLVSFYNNEISEKSEIFDDQFSVERPDGSNFTLKIRSTKLEDSAMYFCAGGQGDYGYTFGSGTRLTVV.

The rearrangement uses TRBV21-1 and TRBJ2-3; the D segment call TRBD2 is taken from the table without a DNA check. TRBV21-1 is described as a pseudogene. This CDR3 region has 18 residues. The DNA of the CDR3 is TGTGCCAGCAGCAAAACGGGACGGGGGGGCTGTCGCACAGATACGCAGTATTTT. It translates to CASSKTGRGGCRTDTQYF.

Notes on this clone: Other DNA variants within this sample encode the same CDR3. The J gene is TRBJ2-5, the V gene TRBV5-1, with 12 bases matching TRBD2. J lost 2 bases, V lost 4 bases, and 3 bases had no gene match. CDR3 length equals 15 residues. Germline lookup yields CDR1 SGHRS and CDR2 YFSETQ. CDR3 sequence (DNA): TGCGCCAGCAGCACGCTAGCGGGGGGGCAAGAGACCCAGTACTTC. Amino acid sequence: CASSTLAGGQETQYF. Together with reference TRBV5-1 and TRBJ2-5, the CDR3 gives the full variable domain: KAGVTQTPRYLIKTRGQQVTLSCSPISGHRSVSWYQQTPGQGLQFLFEYFSETQRNKGNFPGRFSGRQFSNSRSEMNVSTLELGDSALYLCASSTLAGGQETQYFGPGTRLLVL.

For the CDR3, the DNA is TGTGCCAGCAGCTTGGGGGGATCCCTAGATACGCAGTATTTT. This encodes CASSLGGSLDTQYF. The rearrangement joins TRBV11-3 to TRBJ2-3; perhaps TRBD2 as D (6 bases). Germline V gene data show CDR1 as SGHNT and CDR2 as YENEEA. V lost 3 bases to trimming and J lost 5 bases, with 12 bases between them. This CDR3 comprises 14 residues.

V is TRBV19 and J is TRBJ1-5; a weak D match, TRBD1 (6 bases). Germline V gene data show CDR1 as LNHDA and CDR2 as SQIVND (reference sequence). The CDR3 loop spans 14 amino acids. V shed 5 bases and J shed 1 base, with 9 bases lying between them. The CDR3 reads CASSYRESNQPQHF. CDR3 coding DNA: TGTGCCAGTAGTTACAGGGAGAGCAATCAGCCCCAGCATTTT.

This chain links TRBV9 with TRBJ2-1; D perhaps matches TRBD2 (7 bases). The CDR3 spans 14 residues. The V gene lost 2 bases and the J gene lost 8 bases, with 14 bases spanning the gap. Germline V gene lookup returns CDR1 SGDLS and CDR2 YYNGEE. In nucleotides, the CDR3 is TGTGCCAGCAGCGTCCGGGGGGCGCGCGATGAGCAGTTCTTC. It yields the protein CASSVRGARDEQFF.

The rearrangement uses TRBV24-1 and TRBJ1-4; D remains ambiguous. This CDR3 contains 22 residues. CDR1 KGHDR and CDR2 SFDVKD come from the germline V gene. Trimming took off 3 bases at V and 5 bases at J, with 33 bases between the two ends. The CDR3 bases are TGTGCCACCAGTGATATCCCACACATATCCCCCCCAACACCAATCAGAAATGAAAAACTGTTTTTT. Amino acid sequence: CATSDIPHISPPTPIRNEKLFF.